This TCR beta chain was captured in a study of TIL therapy for anti-PD-1-resistant metastatic lung cancer. About the study: Most patients had lung adenocarcinoma. Findings and limits, study-wide: After infusion, TIL clonotypes partly replaced peripheral T cells and declined over months.

In the case of this clone: Its cognate antigen is unknown.

Time point reported: pre-treatment sample, taken before nivolumab and TIL therapy. The germline CDR1 and CDR2 sequences are SQVTM and ANQGSEA. The V end was cut by 1 base, the J end by 5 bases, with 4 bases between. CDR3 length: 11 residues. The libraries were made with immunoSEQ v3. Generated by immunoSEQ multiplex PCR, the TCRdb table keeps only in-frame clones and is missing some. The sample lists about 50,000 clones, about 80% occurring once. The TCR was taken from a woman aged 30-79 years with non-small cell lung cancer. The sample here was blood, taken at baseline. V gene TRBV29-1 combines with J gene TRBJ2-3; D call uncertain. The CDR3 reads CSVEGRDTQYF. CDR3 in DNA: TGCAGCGTTGAAGGCAGAGATACGCAGTATTTT.